These 21 T cell receptor beta chains originate from one sample sequenced in a study of OX40 agonist ivuxolimab in advanced cancers. Some clones are missing from TCRdb's copy, which holds only in-frame ones; the method was immunoSEQ multiplex PCR. The sample contains 45,000 to 60,000 clones, under 90% of which appear only once. The sample in question was CD4+ or CD8+ T cells sorted from blood, obtained in a trial of the OX40 agonist ivuxolimab. The receptors come from an adult with an advanced solid tumor such as melanoma, head and neck, liver or kidney cancer.

CDR3 sequence (DNA): TGCGCCAGCAGCCATTTGGGACGGCTTAGCCCTAATTCACCCCTCCACTTT. Protein: CASSHLGRLSPNSPLHF. The chain joins TRBV4-1 to TRBJ1-6, with a possible D match to TRBD1 (5 bases). Germline loops: CDR1 MGHRA, CDR2 YSYEKL. Between the trimmed V and J ends, which lost 3 bases and 6 bases, there was a span of 18 bases. The CDR3 length is 17 residues.

This clone was detected only once. V and J are TRBV4-2 and TRBJ1-4; no firm D call. Germline-derived CDR1 and CDR2 are LGHNA and YNFKEQ. CDR3 length: 14 amino acids. V was trimmed by 1 base and J by 4 bases, leaving 7 bases between them. CDR3 sequence reads: CASSQASGNEKLFF. The DNA of the CDR3 is TGTGCCAGCAGCCAAGCCTCGGGTAATGAAAAACTGTTTTTT.

The genes are TRBV19 and TRBJ1-5; 7 bases are shared with TRBD1. J gave up 4 bases and V 5 bases, and 8 bases lay outside the gene matches. Germline V gene sequence: CDR1 LNHDA, CDR2 SQIVND (reference sequence). The CDR3 has 15 amino acids. CDR3 region: CASSSGGQANQPQHF. CDR3 bases: TGTGCCAGTAGTTCGGGAGGACAGGCAAATCAGCCCCAGCATTTT.

V gene TRBV6-5 combines with J gene TRBJ1-2; 8 positions agree with TRBD1. With V trimmed by 10 bases and J by 7 bases, 11 bases remained unmatched. The CDR3 extends over 13 amino acids. CDR1 and CDR2 (germline): MNHEY, SVGAGI. For the CDR3, the DNA is TGTGCCACGGGGGGATCAGGGGGCGGTGGCTACACCTTC. It yields the protein CATGGSGGGGYTF.

This clone has only one observation. CDR3 nucleotide sequence: TGTGCCAGCAGCTTAAGGGTCGGGGGCGGAAACACCGGGGAGCTGTTTTTT. It codes for CASSLRVGGGNTGELFF. The V call is TRBV7-3, the J call TRBJ2-2, with D perhaps matching TRBD1 or TRBD2 (6 bases each). In germline, CDR1 is SGHTA, CDR2 FQGTGA. V lost 1 base to trimming and J lost 2 bases, with 14 bases between them. CDR3 length equals 17 residues.

The CDR3, as DNA: TGTGCCAGCAGTTCGGGACAGGTAACCGACGAGCAGTACTTC. Its translation: CASSSGQVTDEQYF. J is TRBJ2-7 and V is TRBV2; 8 bases are a match to TRBD1. The V gene's germline CDR1 is SNHLY and CDR2 FYNNEI. V shed 5 bases, J shed 5 bases, and the junction held 8 bases outside the gene matches. CDR3 length: 14 residues.

The CDR3 reads CASRGDLATGELFF. The CDR3 nucleotides read TGTGCCAGCAGGGGGGACCTGGCCACCGGGGAGCTGTTTTTT. The chain is built from TRBV6-1 and TRBJ2-2; D may correspond to TRBD1 or TRBD2 (5 bases each). The germline V gene has CDR1 MNHNS and CDR2 SASEGT. The CDR3 runs 14 residues. The V gene lost 6 bases and the J gene lost 4 bases, with 12 bases spanning the gap.

V is TRBV5-1 and J is TRBJ2-7; 10 bases are a match to TRBD2. The trim removed 0 bases at V and 3 bases at J, leaving 6 bases unmatched. The germline V gene has CDR1 SGHRS and CDR2 YFSETQ. The CDR3 has 16 residues. The CDR3 nucleotides are TGCGCCAGCAGCTTGGAGGACCCTAGCGGGGGCTACGAGCAGTACTTC. This gives the protein CASSLEDPSGGYEQYF.

The gene calls are TRBV28 and TRBJ1-2; 7 nucleotides match TRBD1. V was pared by 6 bases and J by 4 bases, with 11 bases of the junction left unmatched. Germline-derived CDR1 and CDR2 are MDHEN and SYDVKM. The CDR3 covers 15 residues. The CDR3 DNA is TGTGCCAGCAGGTCACAGGGGAATAGCATCTATGGCTACACCTTC. It codes for CASRSQGNSIYGYTF.

The chain carries TRBV7-6 and TRBJ2-1; 10 nucleotides match TRBD1. The J segment lost 1 base and the V segment lost 5 bases, leaving 2 bases of the junction unmatched. The length of the CDR3 is 15 residues. CDR1 is SGHVS, CDR2 FNYEAQ, per germline. The CDR3 sequence: CASSVDRGSYNEQFF. The CDR3 DNA follows: TGTGCCAGCAGCGTGGACAGGGGGTCCTACAATGAGCAGTTCTTC.

The chain recombines TRBV9 with TRBJ2-1; 10 bases are shared with TRBD2. The germline gives CDR1 SGDLS, CDR2 YYNGEE. V was pared by 2 bases and J by 8 bases, with 10 bases of the junction left unmatched. The CDR3 has 16 residues. CDR3 DNA sequence: TGTGCCAGCAGCGTGGACGAGCTAGCGGGAGTATATGAGCAGTTCTTC. It translates to CASSVDELAGVYEQFF.

This clone has more than one count but fewer than ten. This sequence joins TRBV5-8 and TRBJ1-6; 8 bases are a match to TRBD1. Per the germline V gene, CDR1 is SGHTS and CDR2 is YDEGEE. The CDR3 is made up of 13 amino acids. V gave up 0 bases and J gave up 10 bases; unmatched junction bases: 0. The CDR3 coding sequence is TGTGCCAGCAGCTTGGGACAGGGGTCACCCCTCCACTTT. As protein: CASSLGQGSPLHF.

This clone is a singleton in its sample. The chain joins TRBV21-1 to TRBJ1-2; TRBD1 is the table's D call and was not checked against the DNA. TRBV21-1 is tagged as a pseudogene. CDR3 length: 13 residues. The CDR3 bases are TGTGCCAGCAGCGCGTCGACAGGCTATGGCTACACCTTC. Residues: CASSASTGYGYTF.

V gene TRBV2 combines with J gene TRBJ2-2; 13 bases map to TRBD2. In germline, CDR1 is SNHLY, CDR2 FYNNEI. The CDR3 totals 18 residues. V gave up 4 bases and J gave up 5 bases; unmatched junction bases: 10. CDR3 bases: TGTGCCAGCAGTGGGGGATGGGGACTAGCGGGGAGGACCGGGGAGCTGTTTTTT. As protein: CASSGGWGLAGRTGELFF.

The V call is TRBV10-1, the J call TRBJ1-4, with 7 bases identical to TRBD1. This CDR3 is built from 13 residues. With 2 bases clipped from V and 11 bases from J, the junction kept 5 bases outside the gene matches. Per germline, CDR1 WNHNN and CDR2 SYGVQD (reference sequence). The CDR3 region is CASSEGQERKLFF. CDR3 coding DNA: TGCGCCAGCAGTGAGGGACAGGAGAGGAAACTGTTTTTT.

The CDR3 spells CASSIGTANTEAFF. In nucleotides, the CDR3 is TGTGCCAGTAGTATAGGGACAGCCAACACTGAAGCTTTCTTT. The genes are TRBV19 and TRBJ1-1; the D gene is possibly TRBD1 (6 bases). The germline V and J ends were trimmed by 1 base and 2 bases, with 8 bases remaining between them. CDR1 is LNHDA, CDR2 SQIVND, per germline (reference sequence). The CDR3 has 14 residues.

This chain connects TRBV7-8 to TRBJ1-1; TRBD1 matches at 9 bases. After removal of 4 bases from V and 1 base from J, the junction contained 7 bases not matched to a gene. Germline V gene data show CDR1 as SGHVS and CDR2 as FQNEAQ. The CDR3 is made up of 16 amino acids. The CDR3 sequence is CASSSAGTGRNTEAFF. In DNA, the CDR3 is TGTGCCAGCAGCTCCGCCGGGACAGGGAGGAACACTGAAGCTTTCTTT.

The chain employs TRBV7-9 and TRBJ1-1; 11 nucleotides line up with TRBD1. The V gene end was trimmed by 5 bases and the J gene end by 2 bases; junction bases not matched to a gene: 4. Germline V lookup: CDR1 SEHNR, CDR2 FQNEAQ (reference sequence). This CDR3 has 15 amino acids. CDR3 DNA: TGTGCCAGCAGCATACGGACAGGGGGCAACACTGAAGCTTTCTTT. Protein sequence: CASSIRTGGNTEAFF.

CDR3 in DNA: TGTGCCAAAGTGTCAGGGGCCCCTTCGGGGGGCTACACCTTC. Translating it yields CAKVSGAPSGGYTF. This sequence joins TRBV2 and TRBJ1-2; a weak D match, TRBD1 (6 bases). Germline V gene lookup returns CDR1 SNHLY and CDR2 FYNNEI. The CDR3 runs 14 residues. The V end was cut by 10 bases, the J end by 8 bases, with 23 bases between.

CDR3 residues: CASSYLSGTGQETQYF. In DNA form, the CDR3 reads TGTGCCAGCAGTTACCTTTCCGGGACTGGCCAAGAGACCCAGTACTTC. The chain joins TRBV6-6 to TRBJ2-5; D possibly corresponds to TRBD2 (6 bases). The CDR3 has 16 residues. Per the germline V gene, CDR1 is MNHNY and CDR2 is SVGAGI (reference sequence). V lost 2 bases and J lost 1, with 14 bases in between.

The chain links TRBV6-1 to TRBJ2-1, with a weak D call TRBD2 (5 bases). The CDR3 totals 13 residues. Germline lookup yields CDR1 MNHNS and CDR2 SASEGT. V was shortened by 4 bases and J by 10 bases, with 14 bases between the two germline ends. The CDR3, as DNA: TGTGCCAGCAGTGGAGGGCTCCCAGGAGAGCAGTTCTTC. Residues: CASSGGLPGEQFF.